This T cell receptor beta chain stems from a study of response to subunit inactivated influenza vaccine. J gave up 1 base and V 4 bases, and 0 bases lay outside the gene matches. This CDR3 spans 14 amino acids. Study outcomes and limitations: Each seasonal influenza vaccination recruits few new T cells, the authors suggested.

For this clonotype: The antigen is undetermined.

A single record per CDR3 protein comes from TCRdb applying MiXCR to the RT-PCR reads. This repertoire shows 650,000 or so distinct CDR3 sequences, around 15% found once; its top ten account for about 7.4%. This TCR was sampled from a man aged 45-65 years who received an inactivated influenza vaccine. This specimen was PBMCs from blood, taken roughly 2 weeks before vaccination. The rearrangement joins TRBV12-3 or TRBV12-4 to TRBJ1-2; TRBD1 agrees at 10 bases. The CDR3 DNA reads as TGTGCCAGCAGTTGGACAGGGGGTAACTATGGCTACACCTTC. Its translation: CASSWTGGNYGYTF.